This T cell receptor (beta chain) was found in a study of T cells in Graves' hyperthyroidism and ophthalmopathy. Exclusion of a patient resulted from uncontrolled infection, other autoimmune disease, pregnancy or lactation. RNA transcripts provided the source from which TCR beta CDR3 regions were amplified. The TCR CDR3 was amplified in a first-round RT-PCR using the HTBI primer set. TCRdb processed the multiplex PCR reads anew with MiXCR; each CDR3 protein has one entry. The sample lists more than 550,000 distinct CDR3 sequences, roughly 45% occurring once. V shed 2 bases and J shed 5 bases, with 13 bases lying between them. The germline V gene encodes CDR1 MGHDK and CDR2 SYGVNS. This CDR3 region has 15 residues.

The receptor comes from an adult man with Graves' disease, either hyperthyroidism or ophthalmopathy (not recorded which). This chain connects TRBV25-1 to TRBJ1-5; D might be TRBD1 (6 bases). Sequencing was done on a sample of peripheral blood or thyroid tissue (not recorded which). As DNA, the CDR3 is TGTGCCAGCAGTGAAGCCGGGACAATCGATCAGCCCCAGCATTTT. Amino acids: CASSEAGTIDQPQHF. Supplemented by reference TRBV25-1 and TRBJ1-5, the full variable domain reads EADIYQTPRYLVIGTGKKITLECSQTMGHDKMYWYQQDPGMELHLIHYSYGVNSTEKGDLSSESTVSRIRTEHFPLTLESARPSHTSQYLCASSEAGTIDQPQHFGDGTRLSIL.